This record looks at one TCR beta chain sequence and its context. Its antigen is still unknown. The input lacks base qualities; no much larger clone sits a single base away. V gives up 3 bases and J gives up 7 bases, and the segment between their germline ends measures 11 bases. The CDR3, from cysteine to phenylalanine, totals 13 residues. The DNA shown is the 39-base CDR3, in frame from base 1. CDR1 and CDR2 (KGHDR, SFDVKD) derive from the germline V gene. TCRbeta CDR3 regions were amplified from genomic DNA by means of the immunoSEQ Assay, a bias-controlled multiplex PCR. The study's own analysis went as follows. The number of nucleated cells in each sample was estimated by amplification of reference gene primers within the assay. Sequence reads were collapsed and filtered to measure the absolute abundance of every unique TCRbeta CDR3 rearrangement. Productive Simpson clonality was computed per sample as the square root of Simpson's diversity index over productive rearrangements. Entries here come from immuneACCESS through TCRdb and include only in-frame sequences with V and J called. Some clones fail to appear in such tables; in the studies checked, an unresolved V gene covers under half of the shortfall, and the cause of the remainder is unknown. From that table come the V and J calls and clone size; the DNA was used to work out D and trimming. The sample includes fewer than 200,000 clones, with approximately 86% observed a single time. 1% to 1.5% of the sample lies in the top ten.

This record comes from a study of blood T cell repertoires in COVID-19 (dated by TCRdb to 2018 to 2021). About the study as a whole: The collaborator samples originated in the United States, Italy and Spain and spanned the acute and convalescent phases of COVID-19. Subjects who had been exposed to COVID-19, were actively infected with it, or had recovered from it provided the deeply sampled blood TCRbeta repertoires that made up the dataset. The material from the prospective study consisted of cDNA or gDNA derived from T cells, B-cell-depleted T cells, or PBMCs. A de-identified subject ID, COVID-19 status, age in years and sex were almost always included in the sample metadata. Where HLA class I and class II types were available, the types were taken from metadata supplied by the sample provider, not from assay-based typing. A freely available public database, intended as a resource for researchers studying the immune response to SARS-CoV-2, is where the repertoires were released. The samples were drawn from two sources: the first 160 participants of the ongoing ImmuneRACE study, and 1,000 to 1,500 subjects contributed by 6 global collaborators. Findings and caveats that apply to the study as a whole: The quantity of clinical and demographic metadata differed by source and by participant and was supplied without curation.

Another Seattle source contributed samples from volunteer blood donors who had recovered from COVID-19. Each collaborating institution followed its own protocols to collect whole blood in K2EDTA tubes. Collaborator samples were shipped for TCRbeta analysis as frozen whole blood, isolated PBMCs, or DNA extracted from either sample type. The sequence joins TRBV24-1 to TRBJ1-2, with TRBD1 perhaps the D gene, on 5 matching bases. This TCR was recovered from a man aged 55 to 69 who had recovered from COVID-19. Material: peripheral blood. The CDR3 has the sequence CATSDRGTGGYTF. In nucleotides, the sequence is TGTGCCACCAGTGATCGGGGGACGGGTGGCTACACCTTC.